This TCR beta chain was recorded in a study of PD-L1 blockade in urothelial cancer. As for the study in general: Analyses used blood from 3 weeks (second dose) and 6 weeks after treatment start. Researchers found blood samples held a median of approximately 150,000 T cells.

The V gene's germline CDR1 is MDHEN and CDR2 SYDVKM. J lost 7 bases, V lost 5 bases, and 13 bases had no gene match. This CDR3 has 16 amino acids. The time point denotes: peripheral blood 6 weeks after treatment start. Clones were sequenced by immunoSEQ multiplex PCR, and TCRdb holds only the in-frame ones, with some missing. The data show some 110,000 clones, approximately 89% seen once. The sample here was PBMCs, taken around atezolizumab (anti-PD-L1) treatment. The chain has TRBV28 and TRBJ1-4; 7 bases line up with TRBD1. This sequence was found in a man in his fifties or sixties with urothelial cancer. CDR3 DNA sequence: TGTGCCAGCAGTCCTATGAGGGGCAGGGGGAGTGAAAAACTGTTTTTT. This translates into CASSPMRGRGSEKLFF. Together with reference TRBV28 and TRBJ1-4, the CDR3 gives the full variable domain: DVKVTQSSRYLVKRTGEKVFLECVQDMDHENMFWYRQDPGLGLRLIYFSYDVKMKEKGDIPEGYSVSREKKERFSLILESASTNQTSMYLCASSPMRGRGSEKLFFGSGTQLSVL.